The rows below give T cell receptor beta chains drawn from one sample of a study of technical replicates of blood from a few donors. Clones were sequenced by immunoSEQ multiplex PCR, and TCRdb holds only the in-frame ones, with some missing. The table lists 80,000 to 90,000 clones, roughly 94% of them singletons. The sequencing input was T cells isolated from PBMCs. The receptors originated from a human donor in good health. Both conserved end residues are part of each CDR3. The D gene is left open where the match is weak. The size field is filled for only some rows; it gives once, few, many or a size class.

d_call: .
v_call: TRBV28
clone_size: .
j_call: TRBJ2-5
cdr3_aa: CASSLEYRGGQGLVKTQYF
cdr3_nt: TGTGCCAGCAGTTTAGAATATAGGGGAGGGCAGGGGCTCGTAAAGACCCAGTACTTC

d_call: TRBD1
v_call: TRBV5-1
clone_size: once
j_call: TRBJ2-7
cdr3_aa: CASSLGDRAYEQYF
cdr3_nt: TGCGCCAGCAGCTTGGGGGACAGGGCCTACGAGCAGTACTTC

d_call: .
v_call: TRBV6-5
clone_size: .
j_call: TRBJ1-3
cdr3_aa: CASRGDPGNTIYF
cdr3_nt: TGTGCCAGCAGGGGAGACCCTGGAAACACCATATATTTT

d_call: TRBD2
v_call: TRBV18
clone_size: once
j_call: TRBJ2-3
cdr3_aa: CASSVIVAGANTDTQYF
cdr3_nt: TGTGCCAGCTCAGTGATCGTAGCGGGAGCCAACACAGATACGCAGTATTTT

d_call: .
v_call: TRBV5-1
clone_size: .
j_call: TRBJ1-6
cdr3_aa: CASSPGLDSHSLYNSPLHF
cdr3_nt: TGCGCCAGCAGCCCGGGCCTCGACAGCCATTCTCTCTATAATTCACCCCTCCACTTT

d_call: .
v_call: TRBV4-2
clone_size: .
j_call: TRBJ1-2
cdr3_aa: CASSQLDRSLYGYTF
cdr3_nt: TGTGCCAGCAGCCAACTGGACAGATCCCTCTATGGCTACACCTTC

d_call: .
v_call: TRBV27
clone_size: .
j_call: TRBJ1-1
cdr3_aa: CASRPLHNSGIGAFF
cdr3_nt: TGTGCCAGCAGACCCCTCCACAACTCAGGGATAGGCGCTTTCTTT

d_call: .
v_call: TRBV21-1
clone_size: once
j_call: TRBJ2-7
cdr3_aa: CASSKESLRDIRHSYEQYF
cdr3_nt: TGTGCCAGCAGCAAAGAATCGCTCCGGGACATACGACACTCCTACGAGCAGTACTTC

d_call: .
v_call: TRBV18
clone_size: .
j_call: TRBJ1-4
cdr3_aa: CASSHATNEKLFF
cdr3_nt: TGTGCCAGCTCCCATGCAACTAATGAAAAACTGTTTTTT

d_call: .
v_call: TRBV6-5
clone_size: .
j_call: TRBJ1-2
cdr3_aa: CASSYGDGGNGYTF
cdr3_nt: TGTGCCAGCAGTTACGGCGACGGGGGGAATGGCTACACCTTC